This entry is about one T cell receptor (beta chain). The clone's antigen remains unknown. No much larger clonotype is one base removed from it; base qualities were not supplied. This sample is part of a study of T cells after posttransplantation cyclophosphamide (dated by TCRdb to 2015 to 2016). About the investigation overall: Using TRB sequencing, the study followed how the T cell repertoire rebuilt after myeloablative bone marrow transplantation with posttransplantation cyclophosphamide given as GVHD prophylaxis. Public TRB sequences were searched against a database of over 3,500 sequences associated with responses to pathogens, tumor antigens, self-antigens and alloantigens. Antigen receptor sequencing covered samples from a few dozen PTCy-treated patients and over 15 of their related bone marrow donors. TRB sequencing was also done on up to 3 additional blood samples from 2 to 5.2 years after transplant in 3 patients, and on pretransplant blood from 4 patients. Blood from every one of the 30 to 35 PTCy patients who had 1-year posttransplant specimens underwent TRB sequencing. TRA and TRB clonality were tightly correlated in about 10 samples, so subsequent TCR analyses focused on TRB only. The investigation overall reported the following: Donor-recipient similarity was low at 1-2 months but increased during the first year, and donor CD8+ memory clones often dominated later blood repertoires. The TRB repertoires of T cells infiltrating skin or the GI tract showed only limited overlap with the TRB repertoires found in blood. Across a few dozen patients, TRB clonality was highly associated with recipient CMV seropositivity and CMV reactivation, and diversity in PTCy patients was similar to diversity in CNI/methotrexate controls.

The junction carries 11 bases between V and J, which are trimmed by 1 base and 5 bases respectively. The germline V gene (reference sequence) specifies LNHNV as CDR1 and YYDKDF as CDR2. The CDR3 sequence holds 14 residues, the cysteine and phenylalanine included. Only CDR3 DNA is held: 42 bases, read in frame from base 1. What the treatment or condition label conveys for this sample: high-dose cyclophosphamide on days +3 and +4 as single-agent GVHD prophylaxis. PTCy patients received busulfan and fludarabine conditioning, a related or unrelated marrow graft, and cyclophosphamide on days +3 and +4. The PTCy-treated patients were enrolled in a prospective multi-institutional clinical trial. Mononuclear cells from peripheral blood and bone marrow were separated by Ficoll-Hypaque density centrifugation and then cryopreserved. CD4+ and CD8+ T cells, including naive and memory subsets, were sorted by FACS on a FACSAria II.

Genomic DNA was the input for TRB sequencing, which was run either with the immunoSEQ assay at survey resolution or with the hsTCRB kit. The original methods were these. The immunoSEQ software handled the initial read processing, while the LymphoSeq R package was used for the repertoire analyses. Clonality was calculated as 1 minus normalized Shannon entropy, and the Gini coefficient was also calculated for each TRB dataset. To infer phenotypes in unsorted samples, TRB sequences from sorted subsets of the recipient or donor were mapped onto the unsorted samples of the same recipient. TCRdb provides this immuneACCESS table in a form limited to in-frame rearrangements. Some clones are lacking; in checked studies, under half of them reflect an unresolved V gene, and why the rest are absent is not known. V and J calls and clone size are given by that table; D and trimming were obtained from the DNA. The sample table lists some 17,000 clones, around 94% of them with a count of one. Jointly, the top ten make up about 0.55% of the sample.

Here the chain combines TRBV15 and TRBJ2-5; a tentative D match to TRBD1 spans 5 bases. The sequence came from a male patient aged 60-69 years who received an allogeneic stem cell transplant from a related donor and was CMV-positive. Following a transplant, some T lymphocytes may have been derived from the graft donor. The sequencing used CD4+ T cells sorted from blood, collected after allogeneic stem cell transplant with posttransplant cyclophosphamide. The CDR3 protein sequence reads: CATSRVPTVETQYF. The nucleotide sequence is given as TGTGCCACCAGCAGAGTTCCGACAGTGGAGACCCAGTACTTC.